These T cell receptor beta chains were read from a single sample in a study of a mutant IDH1 vaccine in newly diagnosed glioma. Generated by immunoSEQ multiplex PCR, the TCRdb table keeps only in-frame clones and is missing some. In the table there are approximately 67,000 clones, about 80% of which are singletons. The antigens for these receptors are not known. Source: PBMCs, taken from a glioma patient whose treatment included an IDH1 peptide vaccine. The source is a young man with glioma. The CDR3 runs from the conserved cysteine through the conserved F or W. The order of the fields is J gene, D gene, V gene, clone size, CDR3 protein, CDR3 DNA. D genes are given only for firm matches. Expanded clones are given a class, and other clones once, few, many or no size at all.

>TRBJ2-7|-|TRBV7-8|-
CASSLRAGEVYEQYF
TGTGCCAGCAGCTTAAGGGCAGGGGAAGTCTACGAGCAGTACTTC
>TRBJ2-3|TRBD2|TRBV2|once
CASSEGTRSTDTQYF
TGTGCCAGCAGCGAAGGGACTAGGAGCACAGATACGCAGTATTTT
>TRBJ1-1|TRBD1|TRBV28|-
CASNQDRGRSEAFF
TGTGCCAGCAACCAGGACAGGGGGAGATCTGAAGCTTTCTTT
>TRBJ2-7|TRBD1|TRBV6-1|-
CASTYPLGQTYEQYF
TGTGCCAGCACCTACCCTCTGGGACAGACCTACGAGCAGTACTTC
>TRBJ1-6|-|TRBV7-2|-
CASSLDPSRGGFSPLHF
TGTGCCAGCAGCTTAGATCCCTCCCGGGGAGGTTTTTCACCCCTCCACTTT
>TRBJ2-6|TRBD1|TRBV14|-
CASSPGGGFYSGANVLTF
TGTGCCAGCAGCCCAGGGGGCGGATTTTACTCTGGGGCCAACGTCCTGACTTTC
>TRBJ1-5|-|TRBV6-5|-
CASSYARGNNQPQHF
TGTGCCAGCAGTTACGCTCGGGGGAACAATCAGCCCCAGCATTTT
>TRBJ2-1|-|TRBV7-2|-
CASSFGYEQFF
TGTGCCAGCAGCTTTGGGTATGAGCAGTTCTTC
>TRBJ2-2|-|TRBV18|-
CASSPPRSGLAIDTGELFF
TGTGCCAGCTCACCACCCCGGTCTGGGCTAGCGATCGACACCGGGGAGCTGTTTTTT
>TRBJ1-2|-|TRBV4-3|-
CASSQELQGAYGYTF
TGCGCCAGCAGCCAAGAGTTACAGGGCGCCTATGGCTACACCTTC
>TRBJ2-7|TRBD2|TRBV5-1|once
CASGGTSGTLEQYF
TGCGCCAGCGGGGGGACTAGCGGGACGTTGGAGCAGTACTTC
>TRBJ2-5|-|TRBV5-4|-
CASSGAEGWAQETQYF
TGTGCCAGCAGCGGGGCCGAGGGTTGGGCGCAAGAGACCCAGTACTTC
>TRBJ1-5|TRBD1|TRBV6-1|-
CASSVSGTGGGQPQHF
TGTGCCAGCAGTGTATCCGGGACAGGGGGGGGACAGCCCCAGCATTTT
>TRBJ1-1|TRBD1|TRBV10-3|-
CATRQGAFDTEAFF
TGTGCCACCCGACAGGGGGCTTTCGACACTGAAGCTTTCTTT
>TRBJ1-2|-|TRBV4-3|-
CASSQDLNRGGVRGYTF
TGCGCCAGCAGCCAAGACCTTAACCGAGGGGGGGTTCGGGGCTACACCTTC